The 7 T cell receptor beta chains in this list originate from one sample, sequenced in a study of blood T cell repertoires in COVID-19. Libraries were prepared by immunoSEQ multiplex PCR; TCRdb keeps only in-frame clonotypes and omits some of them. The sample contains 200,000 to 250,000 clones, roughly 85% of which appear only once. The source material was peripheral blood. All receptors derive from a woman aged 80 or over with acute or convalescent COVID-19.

The CDR3 sequence: CASSPDLGRNQPQHF. As DNA, the CDR3 is TGTGCCAGCAGTCCGGACCTAGGGAGGAATCAGCCCCAGCATTTT. The chain is built from TRBV2 and TRBJ1-5; D call uncertain. V lost 5 bases to trimming and J lost 4 bases, with 15 bases between them. CDR3 length: 15 amino acids. CDR1 and CDR2 (germline): SNHLY, FYNNEI.

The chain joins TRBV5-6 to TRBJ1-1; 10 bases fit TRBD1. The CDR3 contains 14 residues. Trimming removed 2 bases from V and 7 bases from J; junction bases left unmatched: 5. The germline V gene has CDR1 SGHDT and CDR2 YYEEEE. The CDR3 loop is CASSFPGQGFEAFF. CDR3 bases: TGTGCCAGCAGCTTTCCGGGACAGGGGTTTGAAGCTTTCTTT.

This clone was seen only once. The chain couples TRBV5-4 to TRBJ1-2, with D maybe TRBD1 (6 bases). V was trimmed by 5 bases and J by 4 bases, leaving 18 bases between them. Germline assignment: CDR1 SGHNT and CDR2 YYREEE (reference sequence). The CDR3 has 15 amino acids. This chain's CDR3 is CASRIDRTSGYGYTF. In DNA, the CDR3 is TGTGCCAGCAGAATCGACAGGACCTCTGGCTATGGCTACACCTTC.

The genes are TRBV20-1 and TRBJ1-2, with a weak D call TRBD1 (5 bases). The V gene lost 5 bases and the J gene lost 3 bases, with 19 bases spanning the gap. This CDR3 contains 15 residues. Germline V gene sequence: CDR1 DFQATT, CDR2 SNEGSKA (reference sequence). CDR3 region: CSARGQAKMDYGYTF. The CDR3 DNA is TGCAGTGCTCGTGGACAAGCAAAAATGGACTATGGCTACACCTTC.

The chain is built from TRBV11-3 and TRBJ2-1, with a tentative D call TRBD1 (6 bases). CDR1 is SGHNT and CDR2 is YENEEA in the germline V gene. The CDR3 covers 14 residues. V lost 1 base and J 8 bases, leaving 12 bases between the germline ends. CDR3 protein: CASSLGRGNDEQFF. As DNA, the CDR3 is TGTGCCAGCAGCTTAGGCAGGGGCAACGATGAGCAGTTCTTC. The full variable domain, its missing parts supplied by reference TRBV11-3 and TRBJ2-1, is EAGVVQSPRYKIIEKKQPVAFWCNPISGHNTLYWYLQNLGQGPELLIRYENEEAVDDSQLPKDRFSAERLKGVDSTLKIQPAELGDSAVYLCASSLGRGNDEQFFGPGTRLTVL.

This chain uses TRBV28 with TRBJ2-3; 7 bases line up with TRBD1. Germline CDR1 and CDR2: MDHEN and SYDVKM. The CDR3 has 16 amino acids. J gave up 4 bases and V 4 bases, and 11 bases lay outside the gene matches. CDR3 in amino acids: CASSSLKTGVPDTQYF. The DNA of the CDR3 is TGTGCCAGCAGTTCCCTCAAAACAGGGGTCCCAGATACGCAGTATTTT.

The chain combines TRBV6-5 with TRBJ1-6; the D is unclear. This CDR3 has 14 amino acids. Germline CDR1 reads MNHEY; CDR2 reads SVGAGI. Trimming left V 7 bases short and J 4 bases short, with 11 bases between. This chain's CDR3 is CASTAGLYNSPLHF. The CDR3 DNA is TGTGCCAGCACCGCAGGCCTATATAATTCACCCCTCCACTTT.